Listed below are T cell receptor beta chains from one sample, sequenced in a study of molecular identifiers for immune sequencing clone quantification. TCRdb itself ran the PCR reads through MiXCR, one entry per CDR3 protein. The sample carries tens of thousands of distinct CDR3 sequences, over 15% recorded once. The specimen was naive CD8+ T cells from blood, with Jurkat cell RNA spiked in. The receptors were gathered from a human donor in good health. Some libraries in this study had Jurkat cell RNA spiked in. CDR3s include the opening cysteine and the closing phenylalanine or tryptophan.

>TRBV6-2/TRBV6-3|TRBJ2-1
CASTLNDIGQGDYNEQFF
>TRBV28|TRBJ2-2
CASSNLVPQNTGELFF
>TRBV6-5|TRBJ2-7
CASSYSVYTSYEQYF
>TRBV3-1|TRBJ2-1
CASSLRDRVKSSYNEQFF
>TRBV10-3|TRBJ2-1
CAISDPTSGRAHEQFF
>TRBV5-6|TRBJ1-5
CASSLRSQPQHF
>TRBV30|TRBJ2-1
CAWSSTYNEQFF
>TRBV4-2|TRBJ2-7
CASSQVLSSYEQYF
>TRBV13|TRBJ2-5
CASSPLSGGPQETQYF
>TRBV7-9|TRBJ1-1
CASSTPGTPNTEAFF
>TRBV13|TRBJ2-7
CASSSPGKIGAYEQYF
>TRBV7-9|TRBJ2-7
CASSHPRRYYEQYF
>TRBV9|TRBJ2-7
CASSVGENYEQYF
>TRBV5-6|TRBJ1-1
CASSLAPGGMNTEAFF
>TRBV12-5|TRBJ1-1
CASGQAGIYAEAFF
>TRBV6-1|TRBJ2-3
CASTSGQVSTDTQYF
>TRBV4-3|TRBJ2-3
CASSQSLLAGFMDTQYF
>TRBV29-1|TRBJ2-6
CGVPLWTGAPGANVLTF
>TRBV5-5|TRBJ2-7
CASSLDQVRGSYEQYF
>TRBV2|TRBJ1-5
CASSMGNQPQHF
>TRBV6-2/TRBV6-3|TRBJ1-5
CASSYDTAILGGRNQPQHF
>TRBV11-2|TRBJ2-1
CASSLGPGYEQFF
>TRBV11-2|TRBJ2-2
CASSVGRGENTGELFF
>TRBV7-2|TRBJ2-3
CASSPRLAGGRDTQYF
>TRBV3-1|TRBJ1-2
CASSGAPGPERGYGYTF
>TRBV7-8|TRBJ2-1
CASSLIHEQFF
>TRBV4-1|TRBJ1-4
CASSLRPSGTVNEKLFF
>TRBV29-1|TRBJ1-2
CSVEETGVNGYTF
>TRBV20-1|TRBJ2-3
CSARILADPTDTQYF
>TRBV20-1|TRBJ2-5
CSARFERERAGETQYF
>TRBV7-6|TRBJ2-7
CASSLGDSTYEQYF
>TRBV28|TRBJ2-2
CASSTRLAGDTGELFF
>TRBV7-9|TRBJ2-3
CASSLVQGLGTDTQYF
>TRBV5-1|TRBJ2-1
CASSLVGVDEQFF
>TRBV7-9|TRBJ2-7
CASSLARQGTEQYF
>TRBV19|TRBJ2-5
CASRGLANQETQYF
>TRBV28|TRBJ1-1
CASSFVSASEAFF
>TRBV12-3/TRBV12-4|TRBJ2-1
CASRGLAQSSYNEQFF
>TRBV20-1|TRBJ1-4
CSARPGGPDTIWDNEKLFF
>TRBV20-1|TRBJ2-5
CSATAPRGVGEETQYF
>TRBV6-2/TRBV6-3|TRBJ2-1
CASIKGPGASYNEQFF